This TCR beta chain stems from a study of vaccination effects on CD4 cells after COVID-19. Only in-frame clones appear in the TCRdb table, and some are missing; sequencing was by immunoSEQ multiplex PCR. The sample carries about 22,000 clones, 72% recorded once. Antigen-specific CD4+ T cells were expanded with viral peptide pools in the ViraFEST assay before sequencing. The authors isolated CD4+ T cells after around 11 days of culture. Two doses of BNT162b2 or mRNA-1273 vaccine were administered to participants. Remarks on this clone: What it recognizes is unknown.

In germline, CDR1 is SGHRS, CDR2 YFSETQ. This CDR3 has 14 residues. The ends were cut back, 0 bases at V and 2 bases at J, with 9 bases in the middle. The chain joins TRBV5-1 to TRBJ2-7; D gene ambiguous. Sequenced here: CD4+ T cells from PBMCs cultured with HCoV-NL63 spike peptides, sampled after COVID-19 vaccination. This TCR was recovered from a human donor who received a COVID-19 vaccine. CDR3 nucleotides: TGCGCCAGCAGCTTGGAGGTCAGGACCTACGAGCAGTACTTC. This codes for CASSLEVRTYEQYF.